These T cell receptor beta chains were read from a single sample in a study of vaccination effects on CD4 cells after COVID-19. Clones were sequenced by immunoSEQ multiplex PCR, and TCRdb holds only the in-frame ones, with some missing. The sample has about 73,000 clones, around 70% seen once; the top ten hold about 2.3%. Antigen specificity for these receptors is unknown. This specimen consisted of CD4+ T cells from PBMCs cultured without peptide, obtained after COVID-19 vaccination. All receptors derive from a human donor who received a COVID-19 vaccine. The CDR3 runs from the conserved cysteine through the conserved F or W.

v_call | cdr3_aa
TRBV6-6 | CASSQGRTEAFF
TRBV4-2 | CASSQDWGTGVFSTDTQYF
TRBV18 | CASSPRNSGANVLTF
TRBV5-1 | CASSFLETQYF
TRBV6-5 | CASSYLGQAGGYTF
TRBV11-3 | CASSPGQDTDTQYF
TRBV6-5 | CASSFRQGARGNTIYF
TRBV29-1 | CSPNRQLNTEAFF
TRBV6-5 | CASRAMGRNQPQHF
TRBV3-1/TRBV3-2 | CASSQVNGYTF